The sequence of this T cell receptor (beta chain) was determined in a study of T cell clonotyping in hematopoietic cell transplantation. Some clones are missing from TCRdb's copy, which holds only in-frame ones; the method was immunoSEQ multiplex PCR. The sample comprises fewer than 70,000 clones, around 94% of which are singletons, and 1.5% to 2% rests with the top ten. CDR3 length: 15 residues. Germline CDR1 LNHDA, CDR2 SQIVND (reference sequence). Trimming removed 6 bases from V and 2 bases from J, with 16 bases in between. This clonotype originated in a man aged 50-60 years in good health. Some clones in this sample may be carry-over from other donors' samples. The sample comprised peripheral blood mononuclear cells. This chain links TRBV19 with TRBJ1-1; no definite D call. The CDR3 DNA reads as TGTGCCAGTAGAACTCCGGAACAGCCAAACACTGAAGCTTTCTTT. Residues: CASRTPEQPNTEAFF.